The T cell receptor (beta chain) under discussion was sequenced for a study of shared clonotypes between healthy human individuals (dated by TCRdb to 2018 to 2021). About the study as a whole: The cohort included three men and a couple of women between 18 and 49 years of age. For each donor, CD4 naive and CD4 memory were each run on three plates, CD8 naive on two plates, and CD8 memory on one plate. To estimate repertoire size and how much clonotypes are shared between individuals, the study performed deep sequencing of blood TCR repertoires from roughly five healthy adults. To increase sequencing depth and limit assay-specific biases, TCR repertoire library preparation and sequencing were carried out by different laboratories using diverse techniques. Between about 0.9 and 8.9 billion PBMCs per donor were obtained by leukapheresis. What the work shows at the level of the full study, not this receptor alone: Compared with non-shared clonotypes, the clonotypes found in all four sorted-subset donors had higher generation probabilities. The small number of donors limited the genetic and exposure-history diversity represented. Pairwise subsampling indicated that sequencing depth was expected to affect the degree of clonotype sharing among donors. About 5% of naive CD4, 3.5% of naive CD8, 2% to 2.5% of memory CD4, and about 0.4% of memory CD8 clonotypes were shared across several donors. Sampling was limited to blood, and TCR repertoires in tissue likely differ from TCR repertoires in blood. Naive subsets generally had larger estimated clonotype richness than memory subsets. Rarefaction of sorted-subset datasets indicated incomplete sequencing despite the large sequencing depth.

Comments on this clone: The specificity of this receptor is unknown. No quality values exist for individual bases; no much larger clone is one base distant.

Using the deep immunoSEQ assay, multiplex PCR amplified TCR CDR3 regions from genomic DNA. For each cell subset, the extracted genomic DNA was distributed evenly across all wells of several immunoSEQ 96-well plates, and each plate served as one replicate. For sorted subsets, about 200 ng genomic DNA, equal to 30,000 or so T cell genomes, was loaded into each replicate PCR. Purified libraries were quantified with a Qubit 3.0 fluorometer, sized on a Bioanalyzer 2100, and re-quantified with the KAPA Library Quantification kit. Every immunoSEQ 96-well plate was sequenced on a separate single-read 150-cycle Illumina NextSeq 550 flow cell. As for the authors' bioinformatics: Because the immunoSEQ output held only junctional sequences and lacked quality scores, the filtering could not match the filtering applied to full-length reads. To assign V/J genes and CDR3, sequences were annotated against IMGT germline references using PyIR, a Python wrapper for IgBLAST v1.9. Any read was removed if the V/J assignment was weak (E-value above 1e-6), the CDR3 was missing, or the read contained stop codons, out-of-frame junctions, or ambiguous translated residues. V3J clonotypes were defined by identical inferred V gene, J gene, and CDR3 amino acid sequence. Percentage overlap between repertoires was computed as shared unique clonotypes divided by the size of the smaller repertoire. Repertoire richness was assessed with RTK rarefaction, the Chao1 estimator, and Recon v2.1 estimates of unobserved clonotypes. Generation probabilities were computed with OLGA for all TCRbeta clonotypes obtained by the gDNA method from a handful of donors. The source is immuneACCESS, and TCRdb retained only in-frame sequences with V and J called. Part of the clones is not carried over; for the studies checked, unresolved V genes explain less than half of this, and the remainder is unexplained. That table furnishes V, J and clone size, whereas the DNA furnished D and trimming. The sample table holds some 1.5 million clones, of which roughly 96% were seen once. Clones ranked in the top ten supply over 1% of the sample.

V has 4 bases trimmed and J has 1 base trimmed; junction bases matching no gene number 4. The germline V gene encodes CDR1 SGHKS and CDR2 YYEKEE (reference sequence). Counted from cysteine to phenylalanine, this CDR3 has 16 amino acids. CDR3 DNA only is kept here, 48 bases in frame from base 1. Healthy HIV-negative adults with no recently reported acute infections or vaccinations were included as donors. Only Caucasian adults living in Nashville, Tennessee, USA were represented among the donors. Magnetic negative selection was used to enrich CD4+ T cells, after which naive cells were positively selected on CD45RA and the negative fraction became the memory subset. Blood was collected by leukapheresis, and PBMCs were isolated by Ficoll-Histopaque density gradient centrifugation and then cryopreserved in liquid nitrogen vapor phase. Analytical flow cytometry was used to check the purity and quantity of each magnetically sorted T cell population. Genomic DNA was isolated from each sorted fraction and quantified by UV absorbance on a Nanodrop 2000c.

Sequencing used naive CD4+ T cells sorted from blood. The intended sense of this specimen's cell subset or site label: CD45RA+ positively selected. This TCR came from a man aged 25 to 40 in good health. The chain joins TRBV5-5 to TRBJ1-4, and TRBD1 matches 10 of the central bases. At the DNA level, the sequence is TGTGCCAGCAGCGGGACAGGGGAGTTAACTAATGAAAAACTGTTTTTT. Its translation is CASSGTGELTNEKLFF.